This TCR beta chain came from a study of CD8 T cells in ankylosing spondylitis. TCRdb redid the calling of the 5' RACE reads with MiXCR, one entry per CDR3 protein. This table holds roughly 46,000 distinct CDR3 sequences, just under 4% found once. Notes on the study in general: Characteristic of ankylosing spondylitis blood, it appeared, was a TCR beta motif comprising roughly eight highly homologous variants. CD8+ cells made up the disease-linked clones, which were relatively rare in peripheral blood.

A remark on this clonotype: Antigen unknown.

The clonotype originates from a female donor with ankylosing spondylitis or in good health (not recorded which). What was sequenced was blood, either unsorted or a sorted T cell fraction (not recorded which).

CDR3 coding DNA: TGTGCCAGCAGCGCCAGACTTGAAGAGACCCAGTACTTC. Amino acids: CASSARLEETQYF. The chain employs TRBV9 and TRBJ2-5; D gene uncertain. Trimming removed 3 bases from V and 3 bases from J, with 9 bases in between. Germline CDR1 and CDR2: SGDLS and YYNGEE. This CDR3 contains 13 residues.